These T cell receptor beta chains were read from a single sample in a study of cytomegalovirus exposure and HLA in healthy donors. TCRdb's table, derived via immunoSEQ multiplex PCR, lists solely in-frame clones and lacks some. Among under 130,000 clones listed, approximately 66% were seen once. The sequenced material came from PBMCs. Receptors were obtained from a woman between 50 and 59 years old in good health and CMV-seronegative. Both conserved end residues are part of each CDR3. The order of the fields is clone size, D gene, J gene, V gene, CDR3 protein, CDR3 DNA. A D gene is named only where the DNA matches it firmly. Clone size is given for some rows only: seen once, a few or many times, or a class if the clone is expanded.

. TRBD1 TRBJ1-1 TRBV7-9 CASSHPGQGLNTEAFF TGTGCCAGCAGCCACCCGGGACAGGGCTTGAACACTGAAGCTTTCTTT
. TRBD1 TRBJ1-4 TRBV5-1 CASSLGFGTGVNEKLFF TGCGCCAGCAGCTTGGGGTTTGGGACAGGGGTTAATGAAAAACTGTTTTTT
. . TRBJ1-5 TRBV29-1 CSVAVGQDQPQHF TGCAGCGTTGCGGTGGGGCAGGATCAGCCCCAGCATTTT
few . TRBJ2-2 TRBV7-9 CASSFTGSGELFF TGTGCCAGCAGCTTTACAGGTTCCGGGGAGCTGTTTTTT
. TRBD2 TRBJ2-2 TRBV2 CASSRTSGGTGELFF TGTGCCAGCAGTCGGACTAGCGGGGGCACCGGGGAGCTGTTTTTT
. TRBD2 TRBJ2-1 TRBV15 CATSRGTGLAGNEQFF TGTGCCACCAGCAGAGGGACTGGCCTAGCGGGCAATGAGCAGTTCTTC
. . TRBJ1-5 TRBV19 CASSIAPRSNQPQHF TGTGCCAGTAGTATAGCCCCCAGGAGCAATCAGCCCCAGCATTTT
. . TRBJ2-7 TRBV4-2 CASSQASGQNYEQYF TGTGCCAGCAGCCAAGCGAGCGGGCAGAACTACGAGCAGTACTTC
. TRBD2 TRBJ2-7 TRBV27 CASSLSSSGGYEQYF TGTGCCAGCAGTTTATCTTCTAGCGGGGGGTACGAGCAGTACTTC
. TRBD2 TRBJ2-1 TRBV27 CASSQLQPGGNEQFF TGTGCCAGCAGCCAGCTCCAACCGGGGGGCAATGAGCAGTTCTTC
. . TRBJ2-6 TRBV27 CASTNSGANVLTF TGTGCCAGCACCAACTCTGGGGCCAACGTCCTGACTTTC
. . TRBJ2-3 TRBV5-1 CASSPQGSTDTQYF TGCGCCAGCAGCCCCCAGGGAAGCACAGATACGCAGTATTTT
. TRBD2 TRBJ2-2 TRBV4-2 CASSQVTSGNTGELFF TGTGCCAGCAGCCAAGTAACTAGCGGGAACACCGGGGAGCTGTTTTTT
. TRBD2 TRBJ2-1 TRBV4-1 CASSHLAEYNEQFF TGCGCCAGCAGCCATCTAGCGGAATACAATGAGCAGTTCTTC
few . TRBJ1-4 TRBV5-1 CASSQEGTTNEKLFF TGCGCCAGCAGCCAGGAGGGGACAACTAATGAAAAACTGTTTTTT
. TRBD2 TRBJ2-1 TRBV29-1 CSTGGGASYNEQFF TGCAGCACCGGCGGGGGGGCCTCCTACAATGAGCAGTTCTTC
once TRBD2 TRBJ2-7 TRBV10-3 CAISESRVVRGRGVAYEQYF TGTGCCATCAGTGAGTCGAGGGTGGTGCGTGGACGGGGGGTGGCCTACGAGCAGTACTTC
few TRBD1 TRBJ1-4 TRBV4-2 CASSQDRAPGGLVKLFF TGTGCCAGCAGCCAAGACCGGGCGCCAGGGGGGCTTGTAAAACTGTTTTTT
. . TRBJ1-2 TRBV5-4 CASSLNNDYGYTF TGTGCCAGCAGCTTGAATAATGACTATGGCTACACCTTC
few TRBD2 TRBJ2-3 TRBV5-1 CASGLAGEDTQYF TGCGCCAGCGGACTAGCGGGAGAAGATACGCAGTATTTT
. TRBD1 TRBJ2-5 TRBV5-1 CASSLNQAGGQETQYF TGCGCCAGCAGCTTGAATCAGGCAGGGGGCCAAGAGACCCAGTACTTC
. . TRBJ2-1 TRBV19 CASSRRDNEQFF TGTGCCAGTAGTCGCCGGGACAATGAGCAGTTCTTC
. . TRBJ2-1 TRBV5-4 CASSLALAYEQFF TGTGCCAGCAGCTTGGCGCTGGCCTATGAGCAGTTCTTC
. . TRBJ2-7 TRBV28 CASSQGYEQYF TGTGCCAGTTCCCAGGGTTACGAGCAGTACTTC
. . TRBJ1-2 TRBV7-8 CASSLGLGYGYTF TGTGCCAGCAGCTTAGGACTAGGCTATGGCTACACCTTC
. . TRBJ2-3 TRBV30 CAGKEGPDTQYF TGTGCCGGGAAGGAGGGACCAGATACGCAGTATTTT
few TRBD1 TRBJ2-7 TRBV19 CASSPAGTGGSGQYF TGTGCCAGTAGTCCCGCCGGGACAGGGGGATCGGGGCAGTACTTC
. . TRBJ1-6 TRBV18 CASSPTETGYNSPLHF TGTGCCAGCTCACCGACGGAGACAGGCTACAATTCACCCCTCCACTTT
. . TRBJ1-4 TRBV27 CASSPAGVTNEKLFF TGTGCCAGCAGTCCCGCAGGTGTCACTAATGAAAAACTGTTTTTT
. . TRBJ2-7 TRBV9 CASSVGPAVSYEQYF TGTGCCAGCAGCGTAGGGCCAGCGGTGAGCTACGAGCAGTACTTC
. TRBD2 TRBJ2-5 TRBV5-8 CASSSSGTMKETQYF TGTGCCAGCAGCTCATCCGGGACTATGAAAGAGACCCAGTACTTC
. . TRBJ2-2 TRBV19 CASSFWNTGELFF TGTGCCAGTAGTTTCTGGAACACCGGGGAGCTGTTTTTT
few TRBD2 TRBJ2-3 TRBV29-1 CSVEYGTSGKVTQYF TGCAGCGTTGAATACGGGACTAGCGGGAAGGTTACGCAGTATTTT
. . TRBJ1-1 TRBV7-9 CASTGDSATEAFF TGTGCCAGTACGGGGGATTCGGCCACTGAAGCTTTCTTT
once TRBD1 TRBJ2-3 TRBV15 CATSSGTGYTDTQYF TGTGCCACCAGCAGCGGGACAGGCTACACAGATACGCAGTATTTT
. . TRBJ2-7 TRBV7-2 CASSPTRSAYEQYF TGTGCCAGCAGCCCCACGCGGAGTGCGTACGAGCAGTACTTC
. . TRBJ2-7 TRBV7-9 CASSLGALSYEQYF TGTGCCAGCAGCTTAGGGGCACTCTCCTACGAGCAGTACTTC
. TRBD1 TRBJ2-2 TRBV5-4 CASTSDRGNTGELFF TGTGCCAGCACCTCGGACAGGGGCAACACCGGGGAGCTGTTTTTT
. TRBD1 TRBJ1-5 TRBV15 CATSRGPGQGIQPQHF TGTGCCACCAGCAGAGGTCCGGGACAGGGGATTCAGCCCCAGCATTTT
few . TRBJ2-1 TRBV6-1 CASIRPLASYNEQFF TGTGCCAGCATCCGTCCATTAGCGTCCTACAATGAGCAGTTCTTC
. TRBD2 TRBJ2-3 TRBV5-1 CASSLAGTSGDTQYF TGCGCCAGCAGCTTGGCCGGGACTAGTGGAGATACGCAGTATTTT
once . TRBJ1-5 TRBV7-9 CASSARGNSNQPQHF TGTGCCAGCAGCGCTCGCGGGAATAGCAATCAGCCCCAGCATTTT
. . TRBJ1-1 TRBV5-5 CASSSPSGMNTEAFF TGTGCCAGCAGCTCGCCGTCCGGGATGAACACTGAAGCTTTCTTT
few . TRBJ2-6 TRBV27 CASSLVAGANVLTF TGTGCCAGCAGTTTAGTAGCGGGGGCCAACGTCCTGACTTTC
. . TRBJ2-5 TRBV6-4 CASSDFTSRVETQYF TGTGCCAGCAGTGACTTTACTAGCAGGGTCGAGACCCAGTACTTC
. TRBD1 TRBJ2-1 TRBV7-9 CASSPVDYRGGQFF TGTGCCAGCAGCCCGGTCGATTACAGGGGCGGGCAGTTCTTC
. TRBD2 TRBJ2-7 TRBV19 CASSPAGDSVSYEQYF TGTGCCAGTAGTCCAGCGGGGGATAGCGTCTCCTACGAGCAGTACTTC
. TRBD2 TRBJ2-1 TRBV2 CASSQTSGGAAEQFF TGTGCCAGCAGCCAGACTAGCGGGGGGGCCGCTGAGCAGTTCTTC
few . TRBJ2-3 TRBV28 CASNYLFSADTQYF TGTGCCAGCAATTACCTATTCTCGGCAGATACGCAGTATTTT
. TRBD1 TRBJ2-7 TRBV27 CASRDRGDYEQYF TGTGCCAGCAGGGACAGGGGCGACTACGAGCAGTACTTC
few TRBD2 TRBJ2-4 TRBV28 CASSFSSSGTSSVAKNIQYF TGTGCCAGCAGTTTTTCGTCTAGCGGAACTTCTTCGGTGGCCAAAAACATTCAGTACTTC
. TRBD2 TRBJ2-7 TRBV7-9 CASSSDGLAAYEQYF TGTGCCAGCAGCTCCGACGGACTAGCGGCCTACGAGCAGTACTTC
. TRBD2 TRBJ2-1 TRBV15 CATSETSGSESSYNEQFF TGTGCCACCAGCGAAACTAGCGGGAGCGAGAGCTCCTACAATGAGCAGTTCTTC
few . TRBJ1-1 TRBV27 CASSLSNRANTEAFF TGTGCCAGCAGTTTATCGAACAGGGCGAACACTGAAGCTTTCTTT